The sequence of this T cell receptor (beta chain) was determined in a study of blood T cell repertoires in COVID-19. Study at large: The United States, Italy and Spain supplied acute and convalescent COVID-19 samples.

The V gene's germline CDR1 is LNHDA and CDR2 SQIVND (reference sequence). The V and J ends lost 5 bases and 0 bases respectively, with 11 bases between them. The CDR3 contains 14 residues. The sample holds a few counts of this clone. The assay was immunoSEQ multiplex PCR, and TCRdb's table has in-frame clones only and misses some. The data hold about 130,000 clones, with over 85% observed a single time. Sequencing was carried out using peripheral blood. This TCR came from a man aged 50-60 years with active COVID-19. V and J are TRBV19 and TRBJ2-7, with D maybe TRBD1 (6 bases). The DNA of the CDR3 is TGTGCCAGTAGTTATAACAGGGACTCCTACGAGCAGTACTTC. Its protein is CASSYNRDSYEQYF. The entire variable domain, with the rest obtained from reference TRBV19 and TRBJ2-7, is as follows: DGGITQSPKYLFRKEGQNVTLSCEQNLNHDAMYWYRQDPGQGLRLIYYSQIVNDFQKGDIAEGYSVSREKKESFPLTVTSAQKNPTAFYLCASSYNRDSYEQYFGPGTRLTVT.